The 17 T cell receptor beta chains in this list originate from one sample, sequenced in a study of cytomegalovirus exposure and HLA in healthy donors (dated by TCRdb to 2017 to 2019). The library was obtained by the immunoSEQ multiplex PCR assay. A mixture of 60 forward primers for TCR Vbeta segments and 13 reverse primers for TCR Jbeta segments was used in the multiplex PCR. The immuneACCESS repertoire file appears here via TCRdb, limited to in-frame rearrangements. These files lack a portion of the clones; in checked studies, under half of the deficit traces to unresolved V genes, and the cause of the others is not known. In all, the sample holds some 130,000 clones, and about 80% of those were seen once. In total, the top ten clones hold approximately 0.97% of the sample. What was sequenced was PBMCs. These receptors were collected from a human donor in good health.

This chain connects TRBV12-5 to TRBJ1-2; D is unresolved. V was clipped by 2 bases and J by 3 bases, with 13 bases between them. The CDR3 consists of 15 residues. Germline V gives CDR1 LGHNT, CDR2 FRNRAP. The CDR3 is CASGLKAVQDYGYTF. CDR3 nucleotides: TGTGCTAGTGGTTTGAAGGCAGTTCAGGACTATGGCTACACCTTC.

The CDR3 spells CASSSRDPADTQYF. The CDR3 DNA is TGTGCCAGCAGTTCGCGAGATCCGGCAGATACGCAGTATTTT. The chain has TRBV6-5 and TRBJ2-3; D is unresolved. The V end was cut by 4 bases, the J end by 4 bases, with 12 bases between. CDR1 and CDR2 (germline): MNHEY, SVGAGI. The CDR3 has 14 residues.

The chain has TRBV7-6 and TRBJ1-5; 7 bases agree with TRBD1. Germline V lookup: CDR1 SGHVS, CDR2 FNYEAQ. The CDR3 consists of 15 residues. Unmatched junction bases numbered 3, after V lost 4 bases and J lost 0 bases. The CDR3 spells CASSYRQGSNQPQHF. CDR3 DNA sequence: TGTGCCAGCAGCTACAGACAGGGTAGCAATCAGCCCCAGCATTTT.

This clone was observed a single time. The V and J genes are TRBV13 and TRBJ1-6; weak D call: TRBD1 (5 bases). Trimming shortened V by 6 bases and J by 0 bases, and 15 bases separated the two germline ends. Germline V gene sequence: CDR1 PRHDT, CDR2 FYEKMQ (reference sequence). This CDR3 has 17 residues. The CDR3 loop is CASSTWGLNSYNSPLHF. DNA of the CDR3: TGTGCCAGCAGTACATGGGGCCTAAACTCCTATAATTCACCCCTCCACTTT.

A single count supports this clone. The junction departs from germline at one end; a sequencing error may be responsible. The V gene is TRBV7-7, the J gene TRBJ2-1; a weak D match, TRBD2 (5 bases). Germline V CDR1 and CDR2: SSHAT, FNYEAQ (reference sequence). The CDR3 contains 12 residues. The CDR3 DNA sequence: TGTGCTAGCAGCCCGACGGGGAATGAGCAGTTCTTC. It is translated as CASSPTGNEQFF.

The V and J genes are TRBV4-1 and TRBJ1-2; D gene ambiguous. The CDR3 is 17 residues long. V was trimmed by 2 bases and J by 5 bases, leaving 21 bases between them. Germline V gives CDR1 MGHRA, CDR2 YSYEKL. CDR3 nucleotides: TGCGCCAGCAGCCAATGGGTTAGTGTTGAGGGAAAGTATGGCTACACCTTC. Protein: CASSQWVSVEGKYGYTF.

The chain carries TRBV10-3 and TRBJ1-1; the match to TRBD1 covers 7 bases. The length of the CDR3 is 14 residues. Trimming at V came to 4 bases and at J to 7 bases, leaving 9 bases not matched to a gene. Germline CDR1 ENHRY, CDR2 SYGVKD. CDR3 region: CAISGLEDRLEAFF. Written as DNA, the CDR3 is TGTGCCATCAGTGGTCTAGAGGACAGGCTTGAAGCTTTCTTT.

The V gene is TRBV6-1, the J gene TRBJ1-1; 7 bases fit TRBD1. CDR1 and CDR2 (germline): MNHNS, SASEGT. V lost 6 bases to trimming and J lost 6 bases; unmatched junction nucleotides: 10. This CDR3 contains 14 residues. CDR3: CASRPETGVAEAFF. CDR3 nucleotide sequence: TGTGCCAGCAGACCCGAAACAGGGGTGGCTGAAGCTTTCTTT.

As concerns this clone: Other DNA sequences in this sample translate to the same CDR3. The rearrangement links TRBV7-9 to TRBJ1-2, with a tentative D call TRBD1 (5 bases). Trimming stripped 5 bases from V and 8 bases from J, with 12 bases between. CDR1 is SEHNR, CDR2 FQNEAQ, per germline (reference sequence). The CDR3 is 12 amino acids. The CDR3 DNA sequence: TGTGCCAGCAGCCCCCGTGGGGGGGGCTACACCTTC. As protein: CASSPRGGGYTF.

Concerning this clone itself: This CDR3 is missing its conserved last phenylalanine or tryptophan, likely due to a read error. This chain links TRBV5-6 with TRBJ1-2, with D uncertain. Germline loops: CDR1 SGHDT, CDR2 YYEEEE. CDR3 length: 18 residues. Between the trimmed V and J ends, which lost 3 bases and 4 bases, there was a span of 25 bases. CDR3 sequence reads: CASSSLEVVPRPAYGYTL. The CDR3 DNA follows: TGTGCCAGCAGCTCATTGGAGGTCGTTCCTCGGCCCGCCTATGGCTACACCCTC.

V usage is TRBV14 and J usage is TRBJ2-7, with D unresolved. Germline values: CDR1 SGHDN, CDR2 FVKESK. The CDR3 runs to 14 residues. V shed 6 bases and J shed 2 bases, with 14 bases lying between them. Here the CDR3 reads CASRPQNRPYEQYF. In DNA, the CDR3 is TGTGCCAGCAGGCCGCAAAACAGACCCTACGAGCAGTACTTC. Using reference TRBV14 and TRBJ2-7 for the parts outside the CDR3, the full variable domain is EAGVTQFPSHSVIEKGQTVTLRCDPISGHDNLYWYRRVMGKEIKFLLHFVKESKQDESGMPNNRFLAERTGGTYSTLKVQPAELEDSGVYFCASRPQNRPYEQYFGPGTRLTVT.

The chain couples TRBV13 to TRBJ2-3, with D possibly being TRBD2 (6 bases). Per the germline V gene, CDR1 is PRHDT and CDR2 is FYEKMQ (reference sequence). Trimming left V 5 bases short and J 5 bases short, with 11 bases between. CDR3 length: 13 residues. CDR3 loop: CASSQTRIDTQYF. The CDR3 nucleotides read TGTGCCAGCAGCCAGACTAGGATAGATACGCAGTATTTT.

The rearrangement uses TRBV27 and TRBJ2-7; D gene unclear. V was shortened by 4 bases and J by 3 bases, with 13 bases between the two germline ends. The CDR3 is 14 amino acids. The germline CDR1 and CDR2 sequences are MNHEY and SMNVEV (reference sequence). This CDR3 reads CASSSMGSYYEQYF. CDR3 DNA: TGTGCCAGCAGTTCCATGGGCAGCTACTACGAGCAGTACTTC.

This clone was detected once. This chain connects TRBV7-8 to TRBJ2-7; TRBD2 aligns across 12 bases. Germline lookup yields CDR1 SGHVS and CDR2 FQNEAQ. The CDR3 is 17 amino acids. Trimming at V came to 5 bases and at J to 4 bases, leaving 12 bases not matched to a gene. The CDR3 nucleotides are TGTGCCAGCAGCCCCCGCCCTAGCGGGGGGGCGGATTACGAGCAGTACTTC. Translated: CASSPRPSGGADYEQYF. Using reference TRBV7-8 and TRBJ2-7 for the parts outside the CDR3, the full variable domain is GAGVSQSPRYKVAKRGQDVALRCDPISGHVSLFWYQQALGQGPEFLTYFQNEAQLDKSGLPSDRFFAERPEGSVSTLKIQRTQQEDSAVYLCASSPRPSGGADYEQYFGPGTRLTVT.

The chain is built from TRBV7-2 and TRBJ2-3; possible D gene TRBD2, 6 bases. This CDR3 region has 14 residues. V lost 5 bases and J lost 3, with 12 bases in between. Germline V gives CDR1 SGHTA, CDR2 FQGNSA. This CDR3 is CASSKYLATDTQYF. CDR3 coding DNA: TGTGCCAGCAGCAAATACCTAGCGACAGATACGCAGTATTTT.

This clone was observed a few times. The rearrangement joins TRBV27 to TRBJ1-5; D is uncertain. The CDR3 runs to 15 residues. V was shortened by 0 bases and J by 0 bases, with 6 bases between the two germline ends. From germline, CDR1 is MNHEY and CDR2 SMNVEV (reference sequence). The CDR3 reads CASSLSHYSNQPQHF. The DNA of the CDR3 is TGTGCCAGCAGTTTATCCCACTATAGCAATCAGCCCCAGCATTTT.

V gene TRBV5-1 combines with J gene TRBJ1-2; TRBD1 matches 8 bases. This CDR3 is 15 amino acids long. V lost 7 bases and J lost 4; bases outside the gene matches: 12. The germline V gene has CDR1 SGHRS and CDR2 YFSETQ. CDR3 protein: CASAPDRANGYGYTF. DNA of the CDR3: TGCGCCAGCGCTCCGGACAGGGCCAATGGCTATGGCTACACCTTC.